Listed below are T cell receptor beta chains from one sample, sequenced in a study of regulatory T cells in long-lasting Graves disease. TCRdb re-called the multiplex PCR reads with MiXCR, one entry per CDR3 protein. The data show about 540,000 distinct CDR3 sequences, with roughly 13% seen just once and 10% held by the top ten. The sample was also reused in another study, on T cells in Graves' hyperthyroidism and ophthalmopathy.

Sequencing used peripheral blood mononuclear cells (PBMCs), obtained at new diagnosis, from a patient treated with antithyroid drugs. These TCRs come from a man younger than 45 with Graves disease. CDR3s include the opening cysteine and the closing phenylalanine or tryptophan. D genes are given only for firm matches. Clone sizes are given selectively: once, few, many, or a class where the clone is expanded.

clone_size	j_call	d_call	v_call	cdr3_aa	cdr3_nt
.	TRBJ2-2	TRBD1	TRBV20-1	CSAGARGQNTGELFF	TGCAGTGCTGGGGCTAGGGGGCAGAACACCGGGGAGCTGTTTTTT
many	TRBJ2-1	TRBD2	TRBV7-2	CASTPVLAGANNEQFF	TGTGCCAGCACCCCCGTACTAGCGGGAGCAAACAATGAGCAGTTCTTC
.	TRBJ2-5	.	TRBV6-1	CASSTGLGLETQYF	TGTGCCAGCAGTACGGGGCTCGGCCTGGAGACCCAGTACTTC
many	TRBJ2-4	.	TRBV2	CASSGPTGKNIQYF	TGTGCCAGCAGTGGACCGACAGGAAAAAACATTCAGTACTTC
.	TRBJ1-5	.	TRBV5-6	CASSLMGYINQPQHF	TGTGCCAGCAGCTTGATGGGATACATCAATCAGCCCCAGCATTTT
few	TRBJ1-1	.	TRBV5-1	CASSPRVGGETTEAFF	TGCGCCAGCAGCCCCCGGGTTGGGGGGGAGACCACTGAAGCTTTCTTT
.	TRBJ2-3	.	TRBV29-1	CSVVPPQLYADTQYF	TGCAGCGTTGTCCCCCCTCAACTTTATGCGGATACGCAGTATTTT
.	TRBJ2-7	.	TRBV2	CASSWSDVTYEQYF	TGTGCCAGCAGTTGGTCAGACGTTACCTACGAGCAGTACTTC
.	TRBJ1-3	.	TRBV15	CATSLYSGNTIYF	TGTGCCACCAGCCTTTACTCTGGAAACACCATATATTTT
few	TRBJ2-4	.	TRBV24-1	CATSDSGAVAKNIQYF	TGTGCCACCAGTGATTCCGGCGCCGTAGCCAAAAACATTCAGTACTTC
.	TRBJ1-3	.	TRBV7-9	CASSTRGSSGNTIYF	TGTGCCAGCAGCACCCGGGGGAGCTCTGGAAACACCATATATTTT
many	TRBJ1-1	.	TRBV29-1	CSAHLHHENTEAFF	TGCAGCGCTCACTTACACCATGAGAACACTGAAGCTTTCTTT
many	TRBJ1-3	.	TRBV12-3/TRBV12-4	CASSFGQSNTIYF	TGTGCCAGCAGTTTTGGTCAGTCTAACACCATATATTTT
.	TRBJ1-4	.	TRBV3-1	CASSDVQQGSEKLFF	TGTGCCAGCAGCGATGTTCAACAGGGTAGCGAAAAACTGTTTTTT
many	TRBJ2-3	.	TRBV27	CASSPVAADTQYF	TGTGCCAGCAGCCCGGTGGCGGCAGATACGCAGTATTTT
few	TRBJ2-7	.	TRBV7-2	CASSPEGRVGSYEQYF	TGTGCCAGCAGCCCAGAGGGGCGGGTGGGCTCCTACGAGCAGTACTTC
many	TRBJ1-1	.	TRBV12-3/TRBV12-4	CASSFGWEKDTEAFF	TGTGCCAGCAGTTTCGGGTGGGAGAAAGACACTGAAGCTTTCTTT
many	TRBJ2-7	TRBD1	TRBV2	CASSGTGPHEQYF	TGTGCCAGCAGCGGGACAGGGCCCCACGAGCAGTACTTC
few	TRBJ2-7	TRBD1	TRBV24-1	CATSDVSGTGGYEQYF	TGTGCCACCAGTGACGTATCCGGGACAGGGGGCTACGAGCAGTACTTC
many	TRBJ2-3	.	TRBV7-3	CASSFLSDTQYF	TGTGCCAGCAGCTTCCTGTCAGATACGCAGTATTTT
many	TRBJ2-1	TRBD2	TRBV2	CASNERDSYNEQFF	TGTGCCAGCAATGAGCGGGACTCCTACAATGAGCAGTTCTTC
many	TRBJ2-1	.	TRBV20-1	CSAHPLRGEQFF	TGCAGTGCCCATCCTCTCCGCGGTGAGCAGTTCTTC
.	TRBJ2-2	.	TRBV5-1	CASSLSSGLASTGELFF	TGCGCCAGCAGCTTGTCATCAGGTCTAGCTAGCACCGGGGAGCTGTTTTTT
many	TRBJ2-5	.	TRBV7-2	CASSLSPAEETQYF	TGTGCCAGCTCCCTAAGCCCTGCTGAAGAGACCCAGTACTTC
many	TRBJ1-2	.	TRBV6-4	CASSERGRIYYGYTF	TGTGCCAGCAGTGAGAGGGGACGGATATACTATGGCTACACCTTC
few	TRBJ2-1	TRBD2	TRBV11-2	CASSTGTSGTDEQFF	TGTGCCAGCAGCACCGGGACTAGCGGGACCGATGAGCAGTTCTTC
.	TRBJ2-5	.	TRBV12-3/TRBV12-4	CASTHPGAETQYF	TGTGCCAGCACCCATCCGGGAGCCGAGACCCAGTACTTC
many	TRBJ2-7	.	TRBV3-1	CASSQAPGGIYEQYF	TGTGCCAGCAGCCAAGCCCCCGGAGGGATCTACGAGCAGTACTTC
many	TRBJ1-4	TRBD1	TRBV12-3/TRBV12-4	CASSPHPSGTGKLFF	TGTGCCAGCAGTCCTCACCCCTCCGGGACAGGAAAACTGTTTTTT
many	TRBJ1-5	.	TRBV9	CASSAGTYSNQPQHF	TGTGCCAGCAGCGCAGGGACTTATAGCAATCAGCCCCAGCATTTT